This T cell receptor (beta chain) is from a study of cytomegalovirus exposure and HLA in healthy donors. This PCR relied on a set of 60 Vbeta primers and 13 Jbeta primers. Profiled with immunoSEQ multiplex PCR; TCRdb holds only in-frame clones, not every one. The sample lists 150,000 to 200,000 clones, 75% to 85% seen once, with roughly 1.6% in the top ten. Regarding donors, all were healthy bone marrow donors. Donors were nominally healthy when sampled, though unrecorded immune exposures were likely. This sequence was found in a woman aged 45-60 years in good health and CMV-seronegative. The sequenced sample consisted of PBMCs.

The CDR3 DNA is TGTGCCAGCACCCGAGGGGGGGGTTGGGACGAGCAGTACTTC. This sequence encodes CASTRGGGWDEQYF. This rearrangement joins TRBV27 to TRBJ2-7, with a possible D match to TRBD2 (7 bases). The CDR3 spans 14 residues. CDR1 MNHEY and CDR2 SMNVEV come from the germline V gene (reference sequence). With 7 bases removed from V and 5 bases from J, the gap between germline ends came to 18 bases.